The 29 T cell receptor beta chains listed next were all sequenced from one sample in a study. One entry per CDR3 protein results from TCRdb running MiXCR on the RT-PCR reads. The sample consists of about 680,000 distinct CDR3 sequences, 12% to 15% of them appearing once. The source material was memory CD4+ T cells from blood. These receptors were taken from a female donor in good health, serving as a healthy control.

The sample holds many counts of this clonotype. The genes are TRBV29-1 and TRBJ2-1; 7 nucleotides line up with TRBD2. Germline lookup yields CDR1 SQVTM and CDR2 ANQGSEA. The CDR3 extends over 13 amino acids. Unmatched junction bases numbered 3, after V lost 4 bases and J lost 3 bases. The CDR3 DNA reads TGCAGCGTTGGGGCTAGCGGCTACAATGAGCAGTTCTTC. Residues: CSVGASGYNEQFF.

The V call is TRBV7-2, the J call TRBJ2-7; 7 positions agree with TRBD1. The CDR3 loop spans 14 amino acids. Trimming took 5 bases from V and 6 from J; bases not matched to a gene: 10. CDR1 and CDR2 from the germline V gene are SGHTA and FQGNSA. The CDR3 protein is CASSPGQNRGEQYF. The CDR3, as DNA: TGTGCCAGCAGCCCGGGACAGAACCGCGGCGAGCAGTACTTC.

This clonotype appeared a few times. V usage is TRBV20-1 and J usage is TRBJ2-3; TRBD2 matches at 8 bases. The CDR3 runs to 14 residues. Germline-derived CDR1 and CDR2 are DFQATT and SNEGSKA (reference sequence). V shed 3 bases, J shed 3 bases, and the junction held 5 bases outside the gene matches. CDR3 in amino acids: CSASGRAVTDTQYF. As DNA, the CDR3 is TGCAGTGCTAGCGGGAGGGCCGTAACAGATACGCAGTATTTT.

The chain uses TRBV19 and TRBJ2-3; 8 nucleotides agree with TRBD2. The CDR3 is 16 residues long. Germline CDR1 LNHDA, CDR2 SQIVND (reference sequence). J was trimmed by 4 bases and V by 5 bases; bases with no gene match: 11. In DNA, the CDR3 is TGTGCCAGTAGTCATTTCGGGAGGGCCGTCCCAGATACGCAGTATTTT. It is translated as CASSHFGRAVPDTQYF.

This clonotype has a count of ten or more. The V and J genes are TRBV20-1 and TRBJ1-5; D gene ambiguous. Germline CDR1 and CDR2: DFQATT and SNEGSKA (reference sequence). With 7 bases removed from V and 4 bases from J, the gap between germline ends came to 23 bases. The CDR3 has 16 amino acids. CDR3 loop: CSVPPPRTSVNQPQHF. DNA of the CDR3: TGCAGTGTCCCCCCACCGCGGACTAGCGTAAATCAGCCCCAGCATTTT.

CDR3 in amino acids: CASSQGLAGGAEQYF. CDR3 bases: TGTGCCAGCAGCCAAGGACTAGCGGGAGGTGCCGAGCAGTACTTC. The rearrangement links TRBV4-2 to TRBJ2-7; TRBD2 agrees at 13 bases. The CDR3 consists of 15 residues. Trimming at V came to 1 base and at J to 6 bases, leaving 3 bases not matched to a gene. The germline V gene has CDR1 LGHNA and CDR2 YNFKEQ.

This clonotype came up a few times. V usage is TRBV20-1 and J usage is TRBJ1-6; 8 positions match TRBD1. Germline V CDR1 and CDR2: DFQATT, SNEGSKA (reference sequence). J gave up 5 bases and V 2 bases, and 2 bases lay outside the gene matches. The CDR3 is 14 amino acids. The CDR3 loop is CSARSQGDNSPLHF. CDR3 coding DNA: TGCAGTGCTAGATCACAGGGGGATAATTCACCCCTCCACTTT.

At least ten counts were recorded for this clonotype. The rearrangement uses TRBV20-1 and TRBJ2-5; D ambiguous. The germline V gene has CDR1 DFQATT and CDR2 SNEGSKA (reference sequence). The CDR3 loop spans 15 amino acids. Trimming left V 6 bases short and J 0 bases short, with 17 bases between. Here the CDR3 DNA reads TGCAGTGCCCCTCGGCCGGGTTCGTACCAAGAGACCCAGTACTTC. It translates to CSAPRPGSYQETQYF.

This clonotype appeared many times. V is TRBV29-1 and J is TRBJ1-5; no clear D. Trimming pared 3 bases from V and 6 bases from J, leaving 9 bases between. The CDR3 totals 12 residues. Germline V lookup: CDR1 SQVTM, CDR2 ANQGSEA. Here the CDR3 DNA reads TGCAGCGTTGACGACGGGAGTCAGCCCCAGCATTTT. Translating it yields CSVDDGSQPQHF.

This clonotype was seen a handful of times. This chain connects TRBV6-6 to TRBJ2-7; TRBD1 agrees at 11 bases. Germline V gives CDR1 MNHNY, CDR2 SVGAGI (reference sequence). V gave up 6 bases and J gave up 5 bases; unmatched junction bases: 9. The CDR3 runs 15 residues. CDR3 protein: CASSPGTGGSHEQYF. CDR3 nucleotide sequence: TGTGCCAGCAGCCCCGGGACAGGGGGATCCCACGAGCAGTACTTC.

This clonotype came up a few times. CDR3 region: CASSLHSNRETQYF. The CDR3 bases are TGTGCCAGCTCCTTACACTCGAATCGAGAGACCCAGTACTTC. The chain couples TRBV25-1 to TRBJ2-5; D gene uncertain. Trimming removed 8 bases from V and 4 bases from J, with 17 bases in between. This CDR3 has 14 amino acids. CDR1 MGHDK and CDR2 SYGVNS come from the germline V gene.

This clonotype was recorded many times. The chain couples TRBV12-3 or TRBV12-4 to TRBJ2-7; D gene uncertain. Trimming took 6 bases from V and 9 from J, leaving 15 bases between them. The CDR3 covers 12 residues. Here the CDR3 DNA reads TGTGCCAGCAGCCCTGACAATACCGGGCAGTACTTC. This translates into CASSPDNTGQYF.

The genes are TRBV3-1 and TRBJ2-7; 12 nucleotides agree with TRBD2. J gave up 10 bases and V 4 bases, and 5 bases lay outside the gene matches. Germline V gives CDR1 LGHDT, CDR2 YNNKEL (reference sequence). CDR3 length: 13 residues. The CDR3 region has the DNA TGTGCCAGCAGCCCATGGACTAGCGGGACTCAGTACTTC. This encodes CASSPWTSGTQYF.

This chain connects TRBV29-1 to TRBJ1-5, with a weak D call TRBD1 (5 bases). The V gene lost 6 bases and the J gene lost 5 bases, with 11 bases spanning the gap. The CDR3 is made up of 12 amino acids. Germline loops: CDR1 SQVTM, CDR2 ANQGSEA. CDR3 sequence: CSVWDGDQPQHF. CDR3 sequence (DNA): TGCAGCGTCTGGGACGGAGATCAGCCCCAGCATTTT.

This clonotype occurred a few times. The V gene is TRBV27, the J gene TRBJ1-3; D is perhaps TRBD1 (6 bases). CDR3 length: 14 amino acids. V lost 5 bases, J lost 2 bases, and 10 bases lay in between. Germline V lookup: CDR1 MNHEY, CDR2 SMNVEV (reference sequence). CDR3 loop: CASSRGEAGNTIYF. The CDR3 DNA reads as TGTGCCAGCAGTAGGGGGGAAGCTGGAAACACCATATATTTT.

DNA for the CDR3: TGTGCCAGCAGTCCTACTAGCGGGTCAACTTACGAGCAGTACTTC. It codes for CASSPTSGSTYEQYF. The chain employs TRBV6-5 and TRBJ2-7; 9 bases are a match to TRBD2. With 5 bases clipped from V and 4 bases from J, the junction kept 9 bases outside the gene matches. The CDR3 spans 15 residues. Germline lookup yields CDR1 MNHEY and CDR2 SVGAGI.

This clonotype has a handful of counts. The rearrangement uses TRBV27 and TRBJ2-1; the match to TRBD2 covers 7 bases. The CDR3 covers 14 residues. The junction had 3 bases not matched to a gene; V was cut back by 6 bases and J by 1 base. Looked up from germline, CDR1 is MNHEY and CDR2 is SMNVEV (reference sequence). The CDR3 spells CASSGRRSYNEQFF. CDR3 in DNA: TGTGCCAGCAGCGGGAGGAGGTCCTACAATGAGCAGTTCTTC.

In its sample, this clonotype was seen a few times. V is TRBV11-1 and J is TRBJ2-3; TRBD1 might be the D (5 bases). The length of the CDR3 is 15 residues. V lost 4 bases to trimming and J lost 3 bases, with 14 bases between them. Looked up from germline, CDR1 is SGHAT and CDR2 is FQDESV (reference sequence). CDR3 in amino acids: CASSSQGSRTDTQYF. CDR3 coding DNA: TGTGCCAGCAGCTCTCAGGGTAGCCGGACAGATACGCAGTATTTT.

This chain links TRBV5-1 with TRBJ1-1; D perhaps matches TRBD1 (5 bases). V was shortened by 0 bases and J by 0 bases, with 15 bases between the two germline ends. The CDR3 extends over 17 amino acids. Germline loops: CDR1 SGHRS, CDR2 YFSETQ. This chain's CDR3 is CASSLGRQRELNTEAFF. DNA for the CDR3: TGCGCCAGCAGCTTGGGTCGACAGCGAGAATTGAACACTGAAGCTTTCTTT.

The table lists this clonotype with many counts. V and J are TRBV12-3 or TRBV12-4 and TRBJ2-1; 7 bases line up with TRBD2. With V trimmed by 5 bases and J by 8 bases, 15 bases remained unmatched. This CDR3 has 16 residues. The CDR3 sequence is CASSPDLGGRTDEQFF. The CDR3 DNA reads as TGTGCCAGCAGTCCCGACCTTGGCGGGAGAACCGATGAGCAGTTCTTC.

CDR3 amino acids: CASSFVIRHNEQFF. The CDR3 coding sequence is TGTGCCAGCAGTTTTGTAATTCGGCACAATGAGCAGTTCTTC. This chain connects TRBV12-3 or TRBV12-4 to TRBJ2-1; unclear D gene. The CDR3 covers 14 residues. Trimming pared 3 bases from V and 5 bases from J, leaving 11 bases between.

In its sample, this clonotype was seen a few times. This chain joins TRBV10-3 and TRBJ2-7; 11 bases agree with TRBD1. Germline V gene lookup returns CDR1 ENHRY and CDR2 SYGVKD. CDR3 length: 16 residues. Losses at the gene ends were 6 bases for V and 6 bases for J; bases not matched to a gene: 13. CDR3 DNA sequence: TGTGCCATCAGCGCGCAAGGGGGGACAGGGGGGCCCGAGCAGTACTTC. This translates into CAISAQGGTGGPEQYF.

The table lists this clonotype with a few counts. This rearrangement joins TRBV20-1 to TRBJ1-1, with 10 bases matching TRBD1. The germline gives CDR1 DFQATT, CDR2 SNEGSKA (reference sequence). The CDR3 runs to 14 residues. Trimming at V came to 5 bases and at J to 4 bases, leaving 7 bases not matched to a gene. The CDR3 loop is CSAGKTGGVTEAFF. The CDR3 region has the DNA TGCAGTGCTGGGAAGACAGGGGGCGTCACTGAAGCTTTCTTT.

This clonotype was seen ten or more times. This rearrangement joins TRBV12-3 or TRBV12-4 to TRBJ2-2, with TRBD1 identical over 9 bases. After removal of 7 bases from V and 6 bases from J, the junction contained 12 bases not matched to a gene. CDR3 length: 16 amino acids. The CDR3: CASTSFGTGRPGELFF. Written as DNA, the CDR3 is TGTGCCAGCACCTCATTCGGGACAGGGAGGCCCGGGGAGCTGTTTTTT.

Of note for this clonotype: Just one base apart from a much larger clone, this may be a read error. CDR3 coding DNA: TGTGCCAGCAGTAGGAGATACACTGAAGCTTTCTTT. This codes for CASSRRYTEAFF. This chain joins TRBV12-3 or TRBV12-4 and TRBJ1-1, with D hard to call. There are 12 residues in the CDR3. With 5 bases removed from V and 3 bases from J, the gap between germline ends came to 7 bases.

Here the CDR3 reads CSAPKTGANVLTF. CDR3 bases: TGCAGTGCCCCGAAAACTGGGGCCAACGTCCTGACTTTC. V usage is TRBV20-1 and J usage is TRBJ2-6; no clear D. In germline, CDR1 is DFQATT, CDR2 SNEGSKA (reference sequence). This CDR3 spans 13 amino acids. With 6 bases removed from V and 2 bases from J, the gap between germline ends came to 8 bases.

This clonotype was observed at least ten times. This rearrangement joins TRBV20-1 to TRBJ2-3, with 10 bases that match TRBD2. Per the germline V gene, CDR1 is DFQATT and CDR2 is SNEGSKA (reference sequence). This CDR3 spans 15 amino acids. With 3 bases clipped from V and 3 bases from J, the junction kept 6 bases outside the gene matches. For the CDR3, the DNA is TGCAGTGCTAGTGGCGGGACTAGCGTTACAGATACGCAGTATTTT. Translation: CSASGGTSVTDTQYF.

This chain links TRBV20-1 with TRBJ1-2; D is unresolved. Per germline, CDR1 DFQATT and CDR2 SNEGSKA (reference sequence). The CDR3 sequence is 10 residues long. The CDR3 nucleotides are TGCAGCCCAAGGACGAGGGGCTACACCTTC. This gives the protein CSPRTRGYTF.

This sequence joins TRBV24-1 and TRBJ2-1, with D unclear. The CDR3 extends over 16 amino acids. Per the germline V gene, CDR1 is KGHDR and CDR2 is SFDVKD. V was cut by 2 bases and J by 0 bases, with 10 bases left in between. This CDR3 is CATSDSEGYSYNEQFF. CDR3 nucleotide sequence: TGTGCCACCAGTGATTCGGAAGGATACTCCTACAATGAGCAGTTCTTC.